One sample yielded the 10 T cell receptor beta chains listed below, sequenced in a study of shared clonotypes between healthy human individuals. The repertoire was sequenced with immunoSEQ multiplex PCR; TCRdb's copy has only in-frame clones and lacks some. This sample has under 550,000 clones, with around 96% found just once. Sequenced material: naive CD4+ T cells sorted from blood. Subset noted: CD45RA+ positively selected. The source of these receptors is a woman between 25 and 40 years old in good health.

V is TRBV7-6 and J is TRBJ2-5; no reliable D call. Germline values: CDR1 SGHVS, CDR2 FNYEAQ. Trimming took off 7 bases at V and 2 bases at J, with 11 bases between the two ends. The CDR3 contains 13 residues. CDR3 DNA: TGTGCCAGCAAAGCCGGGCCTCAAGAGACCCAGTACTTC. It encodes CASKAGPQETQYF.

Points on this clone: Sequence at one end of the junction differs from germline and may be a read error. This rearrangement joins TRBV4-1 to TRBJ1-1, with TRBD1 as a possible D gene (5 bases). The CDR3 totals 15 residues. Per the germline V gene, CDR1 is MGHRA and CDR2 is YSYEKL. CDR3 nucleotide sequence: TGCGCCGGCAGCCAAGATATGGGGGGGGACACTGAAGCTTTCTTT. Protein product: CAGSQDMGGDTEAFF.

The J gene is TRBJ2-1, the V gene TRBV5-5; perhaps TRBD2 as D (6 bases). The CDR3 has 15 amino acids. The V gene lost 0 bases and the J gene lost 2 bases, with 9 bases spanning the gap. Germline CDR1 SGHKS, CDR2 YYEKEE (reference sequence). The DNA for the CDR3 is TGTGCCAGCAGCTTGGATAGCGGAGCCTACAATGAGCAGTTCTTC. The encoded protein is CASSLDSGAYNEQFF.

In DNA form, the CDR3 reads TGTGCCAGCAGTGACGACCCGGCCGGGAACACTGAAGCTTTCTTT. As protein: CASSDDPAGNTEAFF. The chain joins TRBV2 to TRBJ1-1; D is unresolved. CDR3 size: 15 residues. V shed 3 bases and J shed 1 base, with 12 bases lying between them. The germline CDR1 and CDR2 sequences are SNHLY and FYNNEI.

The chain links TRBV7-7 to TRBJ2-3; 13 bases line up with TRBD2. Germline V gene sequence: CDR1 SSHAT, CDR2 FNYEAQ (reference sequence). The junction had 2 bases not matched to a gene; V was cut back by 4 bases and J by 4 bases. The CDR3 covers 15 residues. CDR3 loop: CASSWGLAGSDTQYF. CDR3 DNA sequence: TGTGCCAGCAGCTGGGGACTAGCGGGATCAGATACGCAGTATTTT.

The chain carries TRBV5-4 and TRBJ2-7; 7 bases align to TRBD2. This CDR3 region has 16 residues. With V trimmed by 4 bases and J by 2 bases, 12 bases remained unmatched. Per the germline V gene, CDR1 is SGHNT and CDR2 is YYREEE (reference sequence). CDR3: CASSLSRGVITYEQYF. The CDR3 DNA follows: TGTGCCAGCAGCCTGAGCCGGGGGGTGATCACCTACGAGCAGTACTTC.

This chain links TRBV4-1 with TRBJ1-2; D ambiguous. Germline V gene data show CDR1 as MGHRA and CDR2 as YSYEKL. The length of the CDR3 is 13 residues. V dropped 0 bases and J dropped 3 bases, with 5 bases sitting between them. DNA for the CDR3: TGCGCCAGCAGCCAAGATCCTGACTATGGCTACACCTTC. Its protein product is CASSQDPDYGYTF.

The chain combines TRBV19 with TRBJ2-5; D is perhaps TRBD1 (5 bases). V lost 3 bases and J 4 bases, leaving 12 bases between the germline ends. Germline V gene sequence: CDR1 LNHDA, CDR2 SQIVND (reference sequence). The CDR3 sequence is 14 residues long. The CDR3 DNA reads TGTGCCAGTAGTATTCAGGGATCGGTAGAGACCCAGTACTTC. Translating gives CASSIQGSVETQYF.

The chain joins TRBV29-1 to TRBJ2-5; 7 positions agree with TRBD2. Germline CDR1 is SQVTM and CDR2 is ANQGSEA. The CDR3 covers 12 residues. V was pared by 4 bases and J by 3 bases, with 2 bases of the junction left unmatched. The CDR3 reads CSVGGGKETQYF. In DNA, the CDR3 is TGCAGCGTTGGGGGAGGGAAAGAGACCCAGTACTTC.

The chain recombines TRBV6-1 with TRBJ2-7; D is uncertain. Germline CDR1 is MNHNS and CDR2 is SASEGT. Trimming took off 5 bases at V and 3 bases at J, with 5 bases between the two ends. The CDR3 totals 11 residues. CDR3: CASSFLYEQYF. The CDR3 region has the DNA TGTGCCAGCAGTTTTCTCTACGAGCAGTACTTC.